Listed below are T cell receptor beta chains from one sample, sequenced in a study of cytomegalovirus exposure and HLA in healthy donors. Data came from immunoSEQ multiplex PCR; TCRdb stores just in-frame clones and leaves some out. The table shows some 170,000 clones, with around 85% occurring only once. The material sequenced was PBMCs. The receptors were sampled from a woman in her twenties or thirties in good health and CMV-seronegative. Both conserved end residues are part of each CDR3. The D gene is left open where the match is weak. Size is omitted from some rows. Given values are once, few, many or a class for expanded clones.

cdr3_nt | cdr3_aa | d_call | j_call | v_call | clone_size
TGTGCCAGCAGTGGACAGATTCGGGAGACCCAGTACTTC | CASSGQIRETQYF | - | TRBJ2-5 | TRBV2 | once
TGTGCCAGCAGCTCTCATCGGCAGGGCGGCACTGAAGCTTCCTTT | CASSSHRQGGTEASF | - | TRBJ1-1 | TRBV7-3 | -
TGTGCCTGGAACAAAGGGGCTGGAAACACCATATATTTT | CAWNKGAGNTIYF | - | TRBJ1-3 | TRBV30 | -
TGTGCCAGCAGCTTAGTCACTAGCGGGGTTGCCTACAATGAGCAGTTCTTC | CASSLVTSGVAYNEQFF | TRBD2 | TRBJ2-1 | TRBV7-8 | -
TGTGCCAGCAGTTCTCCGGCTCAGGGCTACCCAAGGCCTGGGGCCCAGTACTTC | CASSSPAQGYPRPGAQYF | - | TRBJ2-5 | TRBV28 | -
TGTGCCAGTAGTATAGTGTTGAGACTAGCCCAGGAGCAGTTCTTC | CASSIVLRLAQEQFF | TRBD2 | TRBJ2-1 | TRBV19 | once
TGTGCCAGCAGCCTCGGGGGGGCTCTGAACACTGAAGCTTTCTTT | CASSLGGALNTEAFF | - | TRBJ1-1 | TRBV27 | -
TGTGCCAGCAGCCAAGGACAGGGGGTTCCCGTGGGATGGTACTTC | CASSQGQGVPVGWYF | TRBD1 | TRBJ2-7 | TRBV5-4 | -
TGTGCCAGCAAAGAGACAGACTTGAACACCGGGGAGCTGTTTTTT | CASKETDLNTGELFF | - | TRBJ2-2 | TRBV2 | -
TGTGCCAGCAGCACTCGGGTCTCTGGAAACACCATATATTTT | CASSTRVSGNTIYF | - | TRBJ1-3 | TRBV5-5 | -
TGTGCCAGTAGTCCAGGACAGGGGGTGGACTATGGCTACACCTTC | CASSPGQGVDYGYTF | TRBD1 | TRBJ1-2 | TRBV19 | -
TGTGCCAGCAGCGTACCACCAAGCGGGGGAAGAGATACGCAGTATTTT | CASSVPPSGGRDTQYF | TRBD2 | TRBJ2-3 | TRBV5-6 | -
TGTGCCTGGAGAGGGGCCGGGGGAACTGAAGCTTTCTTT | CAWRGAGGTEAFF | - | TRBJ1-1 | TRBV30 | once
TGTGCCAGCTCTCAAAGAGGGGGTTTGGCCTACGAGCAGTACTTC | CASSQRGGLAYEQYF | - | TRBJ2-7 | TRBV18 | -
TGCAGCGTTGTCATGAGCTCCTCCCCGTTCTTC | CSVVMSSSPFF | - | TRBJ2-1 | TRBV29-1 | -
TGTGCCAGCAGTTTTCTCGGCTGGCAGGGGAGCTCCTACAATGAGCAGTTCTTC | CASSFLGWQGSSYNEQFF | - | TRBJ2-1 | TRBV27 | -
TGTGCCAGCAGCTCCAGACAGGGGTACACTGAAGCTTTCTTT | CASSSRQGYTEAFF | TRBD1 | TRBJ1-1 | TRBV7-6 | -
TGTGCCAGCTCACCGGGAGGGTGGGGCACTGAAGCTTTCTTT | CASSPGGWGTEAFF | - | TRBJ1-1 | TRBV18 | -
TGTGCCAGCAGCCCAGAGACAGGGCGGGGAGAGACCCAGTACTTC | CASSPETGRGETQYF | - | TRBJ2-5 | TRBV5-4 | once
TGTGCCAGCAGCTCTCTGCGGAACACTGAAGCTTTCTTT | CASSSLRNTEAFF | - | TRBJ1-1 | TRBV7-3 | -
TGTGCCAGCTCCCGGGAACTTAGTTCACCCCTCCACTTT | CASSRELSSPLHF | - | TRBJ1-6 | TRBV5-4 | -
TGTGCCAGCAGTTCGGGGGGGCGGAATCATGGCTACACCTTC | CASSSGGRNHGYTF | - | TRBJ1-2 | TRBV7-9 | -
TGTGCCACCAGCAGAGGGTCAGGGAATCAGCCCCAGCATTTT | CATSRGSGNQPQHF | - | TRBJ1-5 | TRBV15 | once
TGCAGCGTCCCCCCGGGGGGACGGACAGATACGCAGTATTTT | CSVPPGGRTDTQYF | TRBD2 | TRBJ2-3 | TRBV29-1 | -